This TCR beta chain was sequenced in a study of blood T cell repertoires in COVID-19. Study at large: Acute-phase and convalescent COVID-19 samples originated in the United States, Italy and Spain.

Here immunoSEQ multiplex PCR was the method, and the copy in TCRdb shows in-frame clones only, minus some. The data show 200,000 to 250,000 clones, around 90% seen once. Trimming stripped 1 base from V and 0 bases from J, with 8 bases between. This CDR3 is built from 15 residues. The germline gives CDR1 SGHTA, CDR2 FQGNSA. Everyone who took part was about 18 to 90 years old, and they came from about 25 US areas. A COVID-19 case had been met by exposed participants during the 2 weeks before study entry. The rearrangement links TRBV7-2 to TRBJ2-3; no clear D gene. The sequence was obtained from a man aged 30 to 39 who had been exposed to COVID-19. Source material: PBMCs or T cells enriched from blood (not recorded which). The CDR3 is CASSLEQRSTDTQYF. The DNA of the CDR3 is TGTGCCAGCAGCTTAGAGCAGCGAAGCACAGATACGCAGTATTTT.